The sequence of this TCR beta chain was determined in a study of OX40 agonist ivuxolimab in advanced cancers. Findings and limits, study-wide: Circulating CD4+ and CD8+ T cells showed clonal expansion by week 6 at 0.1 to 3.0 mg/kg.

Sequenced by immunoSEQ multiplex PCR; TCRdb stores in-frame clones only, minus some. The sample yields about 19,000 clones, 85% to 90% seen once. This CDR3 contains 13 residues. The germline V gene has CDR1 MNHEY and CDR2 SMNVEV (reference sequence). Comment on this clone: The antigen remains undetermined.

Sequencing used CD4+ or CD8+ T cells sorted from blood, obtained in a trial of the OX40 agonist ivuxolimab. This TCR was sampled from an adult with an advanced solid tumor such as melanoma, head and neck, liver or kidney cancer. The J gene is TRBJ2-5, the V gene TRBV27; the D gene is possibly TRBD2 (6 bases). The J call may not be correct, given that the DNA end is closer to TRBJ2-7. The CDR3 loop is CASSYRESFEQYF. DNA of the CDR3: TGTGCCAGCAGTTACCGGGAGTCGTTCGAGCAGTACTTC.